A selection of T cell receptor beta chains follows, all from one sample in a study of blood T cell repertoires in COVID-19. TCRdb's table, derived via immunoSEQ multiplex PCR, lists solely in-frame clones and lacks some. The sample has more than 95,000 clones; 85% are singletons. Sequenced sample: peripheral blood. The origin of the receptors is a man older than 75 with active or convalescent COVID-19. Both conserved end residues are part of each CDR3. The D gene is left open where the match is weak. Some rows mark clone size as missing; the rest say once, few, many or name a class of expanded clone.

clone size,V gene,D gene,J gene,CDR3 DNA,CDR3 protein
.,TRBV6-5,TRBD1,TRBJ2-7,TGTGCCAGCAGACTACAGGGGTCCTTCTCCTACGAGCAGTACTTC,CASRLQGSFSYEQYF
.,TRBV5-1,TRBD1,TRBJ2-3,TGCGCCAGCAGCGAGGACAGGGGTAGCGGGTCTAGCACAGATACGCAGTATTTT,CASSEDRGSGSSTDTQYF
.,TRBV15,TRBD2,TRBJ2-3,TGTGCCACCAGCCAGATTAGCGGGAGCTCAGATACGCAGTATTTT,CATSQISGSSDTQYF
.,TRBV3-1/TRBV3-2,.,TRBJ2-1,TGTGCCAGCAGCCAAGATTCGTCGGGGGGCGGTGAGCAGTTCTTC,CASSQDSSGGGEQFF
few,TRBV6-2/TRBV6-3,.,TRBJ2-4,TGTGCCAGCAGTCCCGGACACTCGATAGCCAAAAACATTCAGTACTTC,CASSPGHSIAKNIQYF
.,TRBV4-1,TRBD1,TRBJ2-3,TGCGCCAGCAGCCAAGAGGAAGGGACAGGCCTTAGCACAGATACGCAGTATTTT,CASSQEEGTGLSTDTQYF
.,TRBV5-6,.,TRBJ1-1,TGTGCCAGCAGCCCCGGGGGGGCCAGCATGAACACTGAAGCTTTCTTT,CASSPGGASMNTEAFF
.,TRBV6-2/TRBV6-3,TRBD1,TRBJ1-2,TGTGCCAGCAGTTACCCCGGGACAGTCTATGGCTACACCTTC,CASSYPGTVYGYTF
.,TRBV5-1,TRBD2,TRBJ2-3,TGCGCCAGCAGCTTGGGTCTTAGCGGGGGGGCCTCAGATACGCAGTATTTT,CASSLGLSGGASDTQYF
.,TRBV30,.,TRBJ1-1,TGTGCCTGGAGTCGGGAGAACACTGAAGCTTTCTTT,CAWSRENTEAFF
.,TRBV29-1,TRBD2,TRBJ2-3,TGCAGCGTCCTCCTAGCGGGGGGGAGCACAGATACGCAGTATTTT,CSVLLAGGSTDTQYF
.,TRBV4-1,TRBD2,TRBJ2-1,TGCGCCAGCAGCCAAACTAGCGGGAGGTATGAGCAGTTCTTC,CASSQTSGRYEQFF
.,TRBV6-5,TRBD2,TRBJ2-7,TGTGCCAGCGGGGGAGGGTTTAGCTCCTACGAGCAGTACTTC,CASGGGFSSYEQYF
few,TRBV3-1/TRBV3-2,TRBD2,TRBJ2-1,TGTGCCAGCAGCCATGGACTAGCCACGCAGTTCTTC,CASSHGLATQFF
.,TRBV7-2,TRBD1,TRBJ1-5,TGTGCCAGCAGCTTAGTCTGGGACAGGGGCAATCAGCCCCAGCATTTT,CASSLVWDRGNQPQHF
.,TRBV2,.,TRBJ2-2,TGTGCCACCGAGGCGGGAACCGGGGAGCTGTTTTTT,CATEAGTGELFF
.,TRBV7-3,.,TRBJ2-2,TGTGCCAGCAGCTACCTGGGTAGCGCCGGGGAGCTGTTTTTT,CASSYLGSAGELFF